Below, one TCR beta chain is given with its context. The antigen is not known. The repertoire was sequenced with immunoSEQ multiplex PCR; TCRdb's copy has only in-frame clones and lacks some. The repertoire holds about 4,200 clones, approximately 72% seen once, with around two thirds in the top ten. This entry comes from a study of STAT3 mutations in large granular lymphocyte leukemia. At the level of the study: Canonical activating STAT3 mutations were detected in roughly half of the longitudinally sequenced T-LGLL patients.

The CDR3 is 13 amino acids. V lost 6 bases and J lost 5; bases outside the gene matches: 6. Germline V CDR1 and CDR2: MNHEY, SVGAGI. Study observations and caveats: Every T-cell large granular lymphocyte leukemia patient had at least one immunodominant TCR beta clonotype. Some patients had dominant TCR clones larger than their STAT3 mutant burden.

This rearrangement joins TRBV6-5 to TRBJ1-2; TRBD1 aligns across 7 bases. This receptor was identified in a man in his sixties with T-cell large granular lymphocyte leukemia. Some clones in this sample may be carry-over from other donors' samples. Specimen: peripheral blood mononuclear cells. The CDR3 nucleotides are TGTGCCAGCAGCCCCGACAGGGTTTATGGCTACACCTTC. Its translation is CASSPDRVYGYTF.